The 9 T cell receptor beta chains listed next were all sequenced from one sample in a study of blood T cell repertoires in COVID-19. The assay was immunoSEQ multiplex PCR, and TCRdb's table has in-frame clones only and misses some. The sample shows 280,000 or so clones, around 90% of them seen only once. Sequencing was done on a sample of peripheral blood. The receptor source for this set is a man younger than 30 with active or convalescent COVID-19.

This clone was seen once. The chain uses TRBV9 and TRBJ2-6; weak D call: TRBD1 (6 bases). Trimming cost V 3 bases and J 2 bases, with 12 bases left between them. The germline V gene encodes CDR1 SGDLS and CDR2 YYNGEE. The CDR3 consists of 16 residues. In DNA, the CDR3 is TGTGCCAGCAGCGAGAGAGGGGGAACTGGGGCCAACGTCCTGACTTTC. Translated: CASSERGGTGANVLTF.

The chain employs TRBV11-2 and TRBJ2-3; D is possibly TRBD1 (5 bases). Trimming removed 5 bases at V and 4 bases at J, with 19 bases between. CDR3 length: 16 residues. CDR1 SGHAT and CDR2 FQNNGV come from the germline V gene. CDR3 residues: CASSLGASIVADTQYF. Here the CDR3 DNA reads TGTGCCAGCAGCCTAGGGGCCAGCATCGTGGCAGATACGCAGTATTTT.

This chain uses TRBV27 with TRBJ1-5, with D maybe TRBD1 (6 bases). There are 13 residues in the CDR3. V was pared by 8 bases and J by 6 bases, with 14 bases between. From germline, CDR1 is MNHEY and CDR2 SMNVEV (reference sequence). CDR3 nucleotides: TGTGCCAGCGGGGGAGGGGGGGGTCAGCCCCAGCATTTT. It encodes CASGGGGGQPQHF.

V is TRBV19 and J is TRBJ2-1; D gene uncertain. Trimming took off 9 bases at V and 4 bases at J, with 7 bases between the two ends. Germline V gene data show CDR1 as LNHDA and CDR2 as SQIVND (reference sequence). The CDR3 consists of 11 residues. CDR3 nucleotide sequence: TGTGCCAGAATACAGTACAATGAGCAGTTCTTC. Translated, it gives CARIQYNEQFF.

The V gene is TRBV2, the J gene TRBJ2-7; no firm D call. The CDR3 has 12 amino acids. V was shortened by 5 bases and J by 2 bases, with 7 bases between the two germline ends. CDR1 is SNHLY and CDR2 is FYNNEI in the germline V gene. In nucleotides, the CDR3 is TGTGCCAGCAGTCCGCCGGCCTACGAGCAGTACTTC. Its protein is CASSPPAYEQYF.

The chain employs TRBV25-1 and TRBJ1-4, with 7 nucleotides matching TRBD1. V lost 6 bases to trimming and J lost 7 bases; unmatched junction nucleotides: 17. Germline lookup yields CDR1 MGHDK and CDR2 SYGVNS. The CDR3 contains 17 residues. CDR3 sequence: CASSKTGQLRGSEKLFF. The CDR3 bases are TGTGCCAGCAGCAAGACGGGACAGTTAAGGGGTAGTGAAAAACTGTTTTTT.

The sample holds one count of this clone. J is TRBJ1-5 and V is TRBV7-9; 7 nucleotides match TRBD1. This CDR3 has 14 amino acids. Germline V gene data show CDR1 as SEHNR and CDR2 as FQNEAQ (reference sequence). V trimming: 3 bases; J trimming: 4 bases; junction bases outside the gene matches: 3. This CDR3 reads CASSLGTVNQPQHF. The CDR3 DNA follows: TGTGCCAGCAGCTTGGGGACAGTTAATCAGCCCCAGCATTTT.

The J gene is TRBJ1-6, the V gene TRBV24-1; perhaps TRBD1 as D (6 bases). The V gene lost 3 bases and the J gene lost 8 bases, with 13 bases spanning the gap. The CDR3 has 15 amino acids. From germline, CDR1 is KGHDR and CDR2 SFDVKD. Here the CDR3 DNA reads TGTGCCACCAGTGATCGTACAGGGAAGGATTCACCCCTCCACTTT. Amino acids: CATSDRTGKDSPLHF.

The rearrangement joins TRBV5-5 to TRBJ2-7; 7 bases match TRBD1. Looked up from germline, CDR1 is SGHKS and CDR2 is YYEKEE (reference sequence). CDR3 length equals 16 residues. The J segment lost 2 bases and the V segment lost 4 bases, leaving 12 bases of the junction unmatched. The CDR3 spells CASSPLGTASPYEQYF. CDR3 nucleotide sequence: TGTGCCAGCAGCCCGCTGGGGACAGCCTCCCCCTACGAGCAGTACTTC.